This T cell receptor (beta chain) derives from a study of blood T cell repertoires in COVID-19. Overall study context: Specimens from acute and convalescent COVID-19 originated in the United States, Italy and Spain. PBMCs, B-cell-depleted T cells, or T cells provided the cDNA or gDNA that made up the material.

Under the authors' procedure: Counts of nucleated cells, estimated from reference gene primer amplification, were obtained. Profiling relied on immunoSEQ multiplex PCR, and the TCRdb table lists in-frame clones only, not all of them. V and J calls and clone size come straight from that table; D and trimming were deduced from the DNA. The sample contains just under 60,000 clones, approximately 82% of which appear only once. Trimming removed 5 bases from V and 8 bases from J, with 12 bases in between. The CDR3 is made up of 13 amino acids. Germline CDR1 reads MNHEY; CDR2 reads SVGEGT. The TCR comes from a man older than 75 with acute or convalescent COVID-19. The specimen sequenced was peripheral blood. The V and J genes are TRBV6-2 or TRBV6-3 and TRBJ1-4; no clear D. The DNA of the CDR3 is TGTGCCAGCAGTCGGCGTAGAGGAGAAAAACTGTTTTTT. Translated, it gives CASSRRRGEKLFF.